One and the same sample provided the 23 T cell receptor beta chains below, sequenced in a study of blood T cell repertoires in COVID-19. Data came from immunoSEQ multiplex PCR; TCRdb stores just in-frame clones and leaves some out. The table records more than 30,000 clones, roughly 90% of them present only once. Specimen: peripheral blood. The receptor set was obtained from a woman aged 40 to 55 with active or convalescent COVID-19.

The rearrangement links TRBV5-1 to TRBJ2-2, with 10 bases that match TRBD1. V shed 0 bases and J 8 bases; nucleotides not matched to a gene: 10. Germline loops: CDR1 SGHRS, CDR2 YFSETQ. The CDR3 is 17 amino acids. DNA for the CDR3: TGCGCCAGCAGCTTGGTTGGGACAGGGGCCAACAGGGGGGAGCTGTTTTTT. This sequence encodes CASSLVGTGANRGELFF. Looking up the rest from reference TRBV5-1 and TRBJ2-2 gives the full variable domain: KAGVTQTPRYLIKTRGQQVTLSCSPISGHRSVSWYQQTPGQGLQFLFEYFSETQRNKGNFPGRFSGRQFSNSRSEMNVSTLELGDSALYLCASSLVGTGANRGELFFGEGSRLTVL.

This rearrangement joins TRBV9 to TRBJ1-3; possible D gene TRBD1, 6 bases. Germline V gene lookup returns CDR1 SGDLS and CDR2 YYNGEE. V gave up 0 bases and J gave up 8 bases, with 9 bases separating them. This CDR3 has 13 residues. Here the CDR3 reads CASSVGQVDTIYF. CDR3 bases: TGTGCCAGCAGCGTAGGACAGGTAGACACCATATATTTT.

This rearrangement joins TRBV5-1 to TRBJ2-1; TRBD2 matches at 11 bases. Germline loops: CDR1 SGHRS, CDR2 YFSETQ. CDR3 length equals 15 residues. Trimming cost V 3 bases and J 7 bases; bases outside gene matches: 6. The CDR3 spells CASSSEVAGGNEQFF. DNA for the CDR3: TGCGCCAGCAGCTCGGAGGTAGCGGGGGGGAATGAGCAGTTCTTC. The variable domain in full, with the rest retrieved from reference TRBV5-1 and TRBJ2-1, is KAGVTQTPRYLIKTRGQQVTLSCSPISGHRSVSWYQQTPGQGLQFLFEYFSETQRNKGNFPGRFSGRQFSNSRSEMNVSTLELGDSALYLCASSSEVAGGNEQFFGPGTRLTVL.

The V gene is TRBV5-1, the J gene TRBJ2-1, with TRBD1 matching over 8 bases. CDR3 length equals 17 residues. V lost 0 bases and J lost 8; bases outside the gene matches: 13. Germline loops: CDR1 SGHRS, CDR2 YFSETQ. The CDR3 here is CASSLAGGTGGHDEQFF. As DNA, the CDR3 is TGCGCCAGCAGCTTGGCAGGGGGGACAGGAGGGCACGATGAGCAGTTCTTC.

The gene calls are TRBV15 and TRBJ1-1; no definite D call. V was pared by 4 bases and J by 0 bases, with 6 bases between. The CDR3 is 13 amino acids. Germline V gene data show CDR1 as LNHNV and CDR2 as YYDKDF (reference sequence). CDR3 protein: CATSIPMNTEAFF. The CDR3 region has the DNA TGTGCCACCAGCATCCCAATGAACACTGAAGCTTTCTTT. Using reference TRBV15 and TRBJ1-1 for the parts outside the CDR3, the full variable domain is DAMVIQNPRYQVTQFGKPVTLSCSQTLNHNVMYWYQQKSSQAPKLLFHYYDKDFNNEADTPDNFQSRRPNTSFCFLDIRSPGLGDTAMYLCATSIPMNTEAFFGQGTRLTVV.

The rearrangement joins TRBV20-1 to TRBJ1-5; D might be TRBD1 (6 bases). The germline gives CDR1 DFQATT, CDR2 SNEGSKA (reference sequence). V was pared by 3 bases and J by 1 base, with 13 bases between. The CDR3 spans 15 residues. This CDR3 is CSASRGGISNQPQHF. CDR3 nucleotide sequence: TGCAGTGCTAGTCGAGGGGGAATAAGCAATCAGCCCCAGCATTTT.

The chain couples TRBV3-1 (or the pseudogene TRBV3-2) to TRBJ2-2; D may be TRBD2 (5 bases). Germline V gene sequence: CDR1 LGHDT, CDR2 YNNKEL (reference sequence). The CDR3 totals 15 residues. V lost 0 bases, J lost 6 bases, and 11 bases lay in between. The CDR3 DNA follows: TGTGCCAGCAGCCAAGATCGCGGAGGCGCCGGGGAGCTGTTTTTT. Protein product: CASSQDRGGAGELFF.

Concerning this clone: Other DNA sequences in the same sample also yield this CDR3. The chain uses TRBV24-1 and TRBJ2-1; 11 bases map to TRBD2. The length of the CDR3 is 17 residues. Germline lookup yields CDR1 KGHDR and CDR2 SFDVKD. V trimming: 4 bases; J trimming: 0 bases; junction bases outside the gene matches: 4. The CDR3 DNA sequence: TGTGCCACCAGTGACCCCACTAGCGGGAGCTCCTACAATGAGCAGTTCTTC. Translated: CATSDPTSGSSYNEQFF.

The chain joins TRBV30 to TRBJ1-2, with a tentative D call TRBD1 (5 bases). The CDR3 has 12 residues. Germline CDR1 and CDR2: GTSNPN and SVGIG (reference sequence). With 0 bases removed from V and 6 bases from J, the gap between germline ends came to 8 bases. CDR3 coding DNA: TGTGCCTGGAGTGTAGGGGTGGATGGCTACACCTTC. Its protein product is CAWSVGVDGYTF.

This chain connects TRBV7-9 to TRBJ1-1; D perhaps matches TRBD1 (6 bases). The V and J ends lost 5 bases and 9 bases respectively, with 13 bases between them. CDR3 size: 12 residues. Germline lookup yields CDR1 SEHNR and CDR2 FQNEAQ (reference sequence). The CDR3 DNA reads as TGTGCCAGCAGCCTGAGGGACAACAAAGCTTTCTTT. Protein product: CASSLRDNKAFF.

This chain uses TRBV9 with TRBJ2-4; TRBD1 aligns across 10 bases. Trimming took 3 bases from V and 6 from J; bases not matched to a gene: 6. This CDR3 spans 15 amino acids. The germline V gene has CDR1 SGDLS and CDR2 YYNGEE. The DNA of the CDR3 is TGTGCCAGCAGCGCCTCCGGGACAGGGGTAAACATTCAGTACTTC. Translated, it gives CASSASGTGVNIQYF.

The chain combines TRBV18 with TRBJ2-3; tentatively, D is TRBD1 (5 bases). V lost 6 bases and J 1 base, leaving 17 bases between the germline ends. CDR1 is KGHSH and CDR2 is LQKENI in the germline V gene. The CDR3 has 16 residues. The CDR3 sequence is CASSVGQDPRTDTQYF. In DNA form, the CDR3 reads TGTGCCAGCTCCGTGGGGCAGGACCCGCGCACAGATACGCAGTATTTT.

V gene TRBV9 combines with J gene TRBJ1-6; TRBD1 aligns across 7 bases. With 0 bases clipped from V and 8 bases from J, the junction kept 5 bases outside the gene matches. The CDR3 runs to 15 residues. Germline lookup yields CDR1 SGDLS and CDR2 YYNGEE. The CDR3 here is CASSVEGASDSPLHF. The CDR3 nucleotides are TGTGCCAGCAGCGTAGAGGGGGCTTCGGATTCACCCCTCCACTTT.

The rearrangement links TRBV28 to TRBJ2-2; 9 bases agree with TRBD2. The CDR3 is 17 amino acids. CDR1 is MDHEN and CDR2 is SYDVKM in the germline V gene. The J segment lost 4 bases and the V segment lost 6 bases, leaving 12 bases of the junction unmatched. In DNA form, the CDR3 reads TGTGCCAGCAGCCGGCACGCGGGAGGGATCGGCACCGGGGAGCTGTTTTTT. It encodes CASSRHAGGIGTGELFF.

This rearrangement joins TRBV3-1 (or the pseudogene TRBV3-2) to TRBJ2-1, with 15 bases lining up with TRBD2. The J segment lost 10 bases and the V segment lost 4 bases, leaving 11 bases of the junction unmatched. Per germline, CDR1 LGHDT and CDR2 YNNKEL (reference sequence). The CDR3 extends over 17 amino acids. The CDR3 spells CASSLGEGLAGGGEQFF. CDR3 DNA: TGTGCCAGCAGCCTCGGGGAGGGACTAGCGGGAGGCGGGGAGCAGTTCTTC.

This clone was seen a single time. The chain is built from TRBV3-1 (or the pseudogene TRBV3-2) and TRBJ2-3; D may be TRBD2 (5 bases). This CDR3 has 17 residues. The germline V gene encodes CDR1 LGHDT and CDR2 YNNKEL (reference sequence). Trimming cost V 0 bases and J 2 bases, with 15 bases left between them. The CDR3 sequence is CASSQDGETDHTDTQYF. The CDR3 DNA follows: TGTGCCAGCAGCCAAGATGGGGAGACCGATCACACAGATACGCAGTATTTT.

This clone showed up just once. The chain recombines TRBV19 with TRBJ1-2, with D perhaps matching TRBD1 (5 bases). Trimming removed 4 bases from V and 1 base from J, with 10 bases in between. The V gene's germline CDR1 is LNHDA and CDR2 SQIVND (reference sequence). This CDR3 has 14 amino acids. CDR3 in amino acids: CASSTGGVNYGYTF. The CDR3 DNA sequence: TGTGCCAGTAGTACGGGAGGGGTTAACTATGGCTACACCTTC.

The V and J genes are TRBV7-2 and TRBJ2-1; 9 bases agree with TRBD2. Germline V gene data show CDR1 as SGHTA and CDR2 as FQGNSA. V dropped 5 bases and J dropped 9; count of bases not matched to a gene: 8. CDR3 size: 14 residues. This chain's CDR3 is CASSPGTSWSEQFF. In DNA, the CDR3 is TGTGCCAGCAGCCCAGGGACTAGCTGGAGTGAGCAGTTCTTC.

The gene calls are TRBV11-2 and TRBJ1-1; 10 bases fit TRBD1. Trimming cost V 5 bases and J 5 bases; bases outside gene matches: 2. Germline V gene data show CDR1 as SGHAT and CDR2 as FQNNGV. CDR3 length: 13 amino acids. The CDR3 loop is CASSRQGATEAFF. The CDR3 bases are TGTGCCAGCAGCCGACAGGGGGCAACTGAAGCTTTCTTT.

This clone was seen once. V gene TRBV9 combines with J gene TRBJ2-1, with 10 bases fitting TRBD1. Per the germline V gene, CDR1 is SGDLS and CDR2 is YYNGEE. The CDR3 has 16 residues. The V segment lost 2 bases and the J segment 8 bases; nucleotides outside the gene matches: 10. CDR3 DNA sequence: TGTGCCAGCAGCGTTGCCCCCCGGGACAGGGGAGATGAGCAGTTCTTC. It is translated as CASSVAPRDRGDEQFF.

The chain combines TRBV18 with TRBJ2-7; D gene unclear. Trimming removed 3 bases from V and 0 bases from J, with 9 bases in between. The CDR3 spans 14 residues. Germline CDR1 KGHSH, CDR2 LQKENI. CDR3 coding DNA: TGTGCCAGCTCACCTCAGGTGTCCTCCTACGAGCAGTACTTC. Amino acids: CASSPQVSSYEQYF.

The chain recombines TRBV5-1 with TRBJ2-3; no firm D call. This CDR3 has 14 amino acids. The germline CDR1 and CDR2 sequences are SGHRS and YFSETQ. V gave up 0 bases and J gave up 1 base, with 6 bases separating them. The CDR3 is CASSLAVRTDTQYF. CDR3 bases: TGCGCCAGCAGCTTGGCTGTCCGCACAGATACGCAGTATTTT.

The chain links TRBV6-5 to TRBJ2-7; D is uncertain. The CDR3 runs 13 residues. Per germline, CDR1 MNHEY and CDR2 SVGAGI. Trimming shortened V by 5 bases and J by 0 bases, and 8 bases separated the two germline ends. DNA for the CDR3: TGTGCCAGCAGTACTGGTAGCTCCTACGAGCAGTACTTC. Its translation is CASSTGSSYEQYF.